Presented here are 8 T cell receptor beta chains from one specimen sequenced in a study of shared clonotypes between healthy human individuals. Measured with immunoSEQ multiplex PCR; TCRdb has only the in-frame clones, and not every one. The profile covers about 1.4 million clones, with 96% appearing a single time and roughly 1.2% taken by the ten largest. Source material: naive CD4+ T cells sorted from blood. Subset of the sample: CD45RA+ positively selected. The receptors here all came from a young man in good health.

The rearrangement joins TRBV28 to TRBJ2-1; unclear D gene. Between the trimmed V and J ends, which lost 4 bases and 5 bases, there was a span of 15 bases. Germline V CDR1 and CDR2: MDHEN, SYDVKM. The length of the CDR3 is 15 residues. The CDR3 here is CASSSVGNQNNEQFF. DNA for the CDR3: TGTGCCAGCAGTTCGGTTGGGAACCAAAACAATGAGCAGTTCTTC.

This chain links TRBV7-9 with TRBJ2-2, with 14 bases that match TRBD2. With 4 bases clipped from V and 6 bases from J, the junction kept 7 bases outside the gene matches. The CDR3 is made up of 17 amino acids. Looked up from germline, CDR1 is SEHNR and CDR2 is FQNEAQ (reference sequence). The CDR3 sequence: CASSYGTSGSRSGELFF. The CDR3, as DNA: TGTGCCAGCAGCTACGGGACTAGCGGGAGTAGGTCCGGGGAGCTGTTTTTT.

This chain links TRBV5-8 with TRBJ2-1; D call uncertain. The germline V gene has CDR1 SGHTS and CDR2 YDEGEE. Deletions cut 4 bases from V and 12 bases from J, with 14 bases between. The CDR3 loop spans 12 amino acids. In DNA, the CDR3 is TGTGCCAGCAGCACCCGGCTAACTGGGCAGTTCTTC. Its translation: CASSTRLTGQFF.

V is TRBV14 and J is TRBJ2-7; no firm D call. The CDR3 spans 15 residues. V was cut by 3 bases and J by 3 bases, with 15 bases left in between. CDR1 SGHDN and CDR2 FVKESK come from the germline V gene. CDR3 residues: CASSQGPPTLYEQYF. In DNA form, the CDR3 reads TGTGCCAGCAGCCAGGGTCCCCCGACACTCTACGAGCAGTACTTC.

The J gene is TRBJ2-1, the V gene TRBV11-1; 7 bases are shared with TRBD2. Looked up from germline, CDR1 is SGHAT and CDR2 is FQDESV (reference sequence). Losses at the gene ends were 5 bases for V and 5 bases for J; bases not matched to a gene: 12. The CDR3 extends over 16 amino acids. CDR3 in amino acids: CASSLGPGGSHNEQFF. The CDR3, as DNA: TGTGCCAGCAGCCTAGGTCCCGGCGGGAGCCACAATGAGCAGTTCTTC.

V is TRBV28 and J is TRBJ1-4; 9 bases align to TRBD1. The CDR3 length is 14 residues. The V gene end was trimmed by 5 bases and the J gene end by 7 bases; junction bases not matched to a gene: 5. The germline V gene encodes CDR1 MDHEN and CDR2 SYDVKM. The CDR3 sequence: CASSNRGRFEKLFF. The CDR3 DNA sequence: TGTGCCAGCAGTAACAGGGGGCGGTTTGAAAAACTGTTTTTT.

This rearrangement joins TRBV6-1 to TRBJ2-4; unclear D gene. V lost 7 bases, J lost 0 bases, and 13 bases lay in between. The CDR3 sequence is 15 residues long. In germline, CDR1 is MNHNS, CDR2 SASEGT. CDR3 in DNA: TGTGCCAGCACGGCCCCCTTCGTAGCCAAAAACATTCAGTACTTC. Encoded protein: CASTAPFVAKNIQYF.

The chain joins TRBV5-4 to TRBJ2-5; D is perhaps TRBD2 (5 bases). V gave up 2 bases and J gave up 1 base, with 9 bases separating them. The CDR3 length is 14 residues. CDR1 and CDR2 (germline): SGHNT, YYREEE (reference sequence). CDR3 sequence (DNA): TGTGCCAGCAGCTTTTGGGGAGTCCAAGAGACCCAGTACTTC. Translating gives CASSFWGVQETQYF.